This T cell receptor (beta chain) appears in the sequencing data of a study of cytomegalovirus exposure and HLA in healthy donors. Study-wide points: Common viral pathogens (according to a later analysis) appeared linked to several of the most significant clusters. When presence/absence was analysed, sequencing depth was taken to be roughly uniform across donors.

As regards this clone: Its specificity is unknown.

From germline, CDR1 is GTSNPN and CDR2 SVGIG (reference sequence). Unmatched junction bases numbered 8, after V lost 3 bases and J lost 7 bases. The CDR3 is 14 residues long. Primers: 60 Vbeta forward and 13 Jbeta reverse. The repertoire was sequenced with immunoSEQ multiplex PCR; TCRdb's copy has only in-frame clones and lacks some. The data hold 150,000 to 200,000 clones, with around three quarters observed a single time. This sequence joins TRBV30 and TRBJ2-1; 8 nucleotides match TRBD2. This sequence originates from a woman aged 25 to 45 in good health and CMV-seropositive. Source material: PBMCs. The CDR3 DNA follows: TGTGCCTGGAGGAGAGTAGCGGGGAGGAATGAGCAGTTCTTC. This translates into CAWRRVAGRNEQFF.